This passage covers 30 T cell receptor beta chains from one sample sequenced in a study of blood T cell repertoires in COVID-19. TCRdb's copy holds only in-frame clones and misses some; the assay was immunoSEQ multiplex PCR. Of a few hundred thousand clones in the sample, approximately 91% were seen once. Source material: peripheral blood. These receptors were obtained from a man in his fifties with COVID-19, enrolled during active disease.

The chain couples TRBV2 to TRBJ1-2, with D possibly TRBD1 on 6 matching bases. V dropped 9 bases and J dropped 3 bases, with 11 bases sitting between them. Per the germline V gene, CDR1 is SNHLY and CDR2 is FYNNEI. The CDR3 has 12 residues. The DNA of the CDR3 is TGTGCCAGTTTGGGACAAGACTATGGCTACACCTTC. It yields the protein CASLGQDYGYTF.

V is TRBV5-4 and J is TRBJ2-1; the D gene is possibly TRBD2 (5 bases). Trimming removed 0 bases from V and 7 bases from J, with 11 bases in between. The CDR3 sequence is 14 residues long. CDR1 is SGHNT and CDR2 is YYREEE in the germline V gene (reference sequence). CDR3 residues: CASSLGGSGNEQFF. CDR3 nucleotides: TGTGCCAGCAGCTTGGGAGGGAGTGGAAATGAGCAGTTCTTC.

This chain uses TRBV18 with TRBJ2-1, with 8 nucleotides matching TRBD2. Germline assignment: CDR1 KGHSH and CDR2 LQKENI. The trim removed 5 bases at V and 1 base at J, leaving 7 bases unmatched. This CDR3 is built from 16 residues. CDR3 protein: CASSVREGGSYNEQFF. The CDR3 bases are TGTGCCAGCTCAGTACGGGAGGGCGGGTCCTACAATGAGCAGTTCTTC.

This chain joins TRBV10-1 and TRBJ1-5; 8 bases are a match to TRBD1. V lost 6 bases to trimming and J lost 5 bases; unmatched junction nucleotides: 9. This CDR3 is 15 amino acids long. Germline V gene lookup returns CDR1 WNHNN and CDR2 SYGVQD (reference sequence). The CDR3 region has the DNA TGCGCCAGCAGGATAGCAGGGGGCGGGGATCAGCCCCAGCATTTT. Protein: CASRIAGGGDQPQHF.

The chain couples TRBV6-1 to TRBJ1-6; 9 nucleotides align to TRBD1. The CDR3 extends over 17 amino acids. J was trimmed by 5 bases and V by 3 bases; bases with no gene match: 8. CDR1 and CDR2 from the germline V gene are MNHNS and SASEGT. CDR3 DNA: TGTGCCAGCAGTGACACCGGGACAGGGAGACATAATTCACCCCTCCACTTT. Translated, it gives CASSDTGTGRHNSPLHF.

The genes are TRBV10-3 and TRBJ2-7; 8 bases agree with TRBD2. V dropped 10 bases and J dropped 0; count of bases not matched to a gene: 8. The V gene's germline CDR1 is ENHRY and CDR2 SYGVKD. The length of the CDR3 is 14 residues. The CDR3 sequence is CATEQRGTSYEQYF. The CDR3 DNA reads TGTGCCACCGAGCAGCGGGGGACCTCCTACGAGCAGTACTTC.

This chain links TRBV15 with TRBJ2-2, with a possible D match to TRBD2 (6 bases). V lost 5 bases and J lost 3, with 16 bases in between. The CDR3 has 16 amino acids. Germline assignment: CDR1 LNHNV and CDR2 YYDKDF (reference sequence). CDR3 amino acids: CATSPLWGEDTGELFF. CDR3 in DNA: TGTGCCACCAGCCCTCTTTGGGGGGAAGACACCGGGGAGCTGTTTTTT.

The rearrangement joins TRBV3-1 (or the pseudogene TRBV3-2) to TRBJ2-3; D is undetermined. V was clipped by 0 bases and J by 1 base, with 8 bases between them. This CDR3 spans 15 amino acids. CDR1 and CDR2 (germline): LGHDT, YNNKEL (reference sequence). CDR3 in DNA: TGTGCCAGCAGCCAAGAGAAATCGGGCACAGATACGCAGTATTTT. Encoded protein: CASSQEKSGTDTQYF.

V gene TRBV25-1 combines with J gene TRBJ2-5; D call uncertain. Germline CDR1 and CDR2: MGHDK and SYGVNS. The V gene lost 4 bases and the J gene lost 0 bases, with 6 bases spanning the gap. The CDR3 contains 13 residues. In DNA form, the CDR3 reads TGTGCCAGCAGTGGGCGGAACCAAGAGACCCAGTACTTC. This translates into CASSGRNQETQYF.

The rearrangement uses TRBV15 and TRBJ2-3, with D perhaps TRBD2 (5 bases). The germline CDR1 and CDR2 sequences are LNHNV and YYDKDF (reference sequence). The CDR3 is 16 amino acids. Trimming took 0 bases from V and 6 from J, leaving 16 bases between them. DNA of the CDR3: TGTGCCACCAGCAGAGATCTTGGCCCAACGGGGGATACGCAGTATTTT. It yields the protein CATSRDLGPTGDTQYF.

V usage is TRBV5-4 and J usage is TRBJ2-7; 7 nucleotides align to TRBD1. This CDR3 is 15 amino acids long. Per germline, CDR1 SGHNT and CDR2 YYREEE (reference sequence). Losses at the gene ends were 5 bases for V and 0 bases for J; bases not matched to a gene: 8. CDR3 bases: TGTGCCAGCAGGCCGGGGACAGCTAACTCCTACGAGCAGTACTTC. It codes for CASRPGTANSYEQYF.

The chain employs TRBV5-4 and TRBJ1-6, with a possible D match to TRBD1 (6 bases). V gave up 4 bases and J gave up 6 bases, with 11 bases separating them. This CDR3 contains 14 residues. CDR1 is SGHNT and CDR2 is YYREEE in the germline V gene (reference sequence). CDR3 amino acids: CASSPGQLNSPLHF. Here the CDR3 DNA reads TGTGCCAGCAGCCCCGGACAGCTTAATTCACCCCTCCACTTT. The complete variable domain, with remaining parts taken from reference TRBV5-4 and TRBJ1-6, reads ETGVTQSPTHLIKTRGQQVTLRCSSQSGHNTVSWYQQALGQGPQFIFQYYREEENGRGNFPPRFSGLQFPNYSSELNVNALELDDSALYLCASSPGQLNSPLHFGNGTRLTVT.

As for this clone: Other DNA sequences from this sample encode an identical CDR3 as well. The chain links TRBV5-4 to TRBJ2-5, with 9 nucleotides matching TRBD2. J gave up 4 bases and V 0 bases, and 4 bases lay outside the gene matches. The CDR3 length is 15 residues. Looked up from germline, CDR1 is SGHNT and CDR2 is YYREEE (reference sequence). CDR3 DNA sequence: TGTGCCAGCAGCTTGGTCGGCGGGAGGGCAGAGACCCAGTACTTC. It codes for CASSLVGGRAETQYF. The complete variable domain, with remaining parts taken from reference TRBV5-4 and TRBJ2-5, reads ETGVTQSPTHLIKTRGQQVTLRCSSQSGHNTVSWYQQALGQGPQFIFQYYREEENGRGNFPPRFSGLQFPNYSSELNVNALELDDSALYLCASSLVGGRAETQYFGPGTRLLVL.

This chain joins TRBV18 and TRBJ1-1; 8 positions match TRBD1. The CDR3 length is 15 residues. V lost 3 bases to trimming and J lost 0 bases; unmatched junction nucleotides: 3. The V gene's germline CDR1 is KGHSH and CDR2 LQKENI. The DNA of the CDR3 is TGTGCCAGCTCACCCCCGACAGGGGTGAACACTGAAGCTTTCTTT. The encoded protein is CASSPPTGVNTEAFF.

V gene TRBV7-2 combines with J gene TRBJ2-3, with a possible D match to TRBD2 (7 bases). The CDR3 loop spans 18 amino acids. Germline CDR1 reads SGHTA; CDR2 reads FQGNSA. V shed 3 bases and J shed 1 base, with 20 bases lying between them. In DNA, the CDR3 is TGTGCCAGCAGCTTGGTTTGGGGGGGCCCGGGGGGCACAGATACGCAGTATTTT. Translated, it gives CASSLVWGGPGGTDTQYF.

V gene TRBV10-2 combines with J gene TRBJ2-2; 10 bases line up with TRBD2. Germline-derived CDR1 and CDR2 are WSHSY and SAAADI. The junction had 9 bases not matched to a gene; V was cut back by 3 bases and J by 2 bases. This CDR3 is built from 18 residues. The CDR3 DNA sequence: TGCGCCAGCAGTGATGGGATAGCGGGAGGCGTAAACACCGGGGAGCTGTTTTTT. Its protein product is CASSDGIAGGVNTGELFF.

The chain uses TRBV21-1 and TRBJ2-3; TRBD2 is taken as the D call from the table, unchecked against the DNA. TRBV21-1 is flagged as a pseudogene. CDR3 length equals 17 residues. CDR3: CASSKVVGGASTDTQYF. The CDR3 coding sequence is TGTGCCAGCAGCAAAGTGGTTGGCGGAGCAAGCACAGATACGCAGTATTTT.

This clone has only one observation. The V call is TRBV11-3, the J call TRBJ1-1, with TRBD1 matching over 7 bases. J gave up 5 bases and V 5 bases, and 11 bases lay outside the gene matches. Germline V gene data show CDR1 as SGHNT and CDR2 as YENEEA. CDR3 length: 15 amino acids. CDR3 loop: CASSPGGTRWTEAFF. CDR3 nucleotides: TGTGCCAGCAGCCCAGGGGGTACCCGGTGGACTGAAGCTTTCTTT.

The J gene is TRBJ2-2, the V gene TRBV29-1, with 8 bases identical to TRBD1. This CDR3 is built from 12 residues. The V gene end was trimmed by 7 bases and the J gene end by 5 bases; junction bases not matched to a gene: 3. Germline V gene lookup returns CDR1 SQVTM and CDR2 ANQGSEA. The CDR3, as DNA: TGCAGCGCCACAGGGGGGACCGGGGAGCTGTTTTTT. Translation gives CSATGGTGELFF.

CDR3: CASSPGNQETQYF. The CDR3 DNA sequence: TGCGCCAGCAGCCCCGGGAACCAAGAGACCCAGTACTTC. The V and J genes are TRBV5-1 and TRBJ2-5; D perhaps matches TRBD2 (5 bases). V was shortened by 4 bases and J by 0 bases, with 7 bases between the two germline ends. Germline CDR1 is SGHRS and CDR2 is YFSETQ. This CDR3 has 13 amino acids. Looking up the rest from reference TRBV5-1 and TRBJ2-5 gives the full variable domain: KAGVTQTPRYLIKTRGQQVTLSCSPISGHRSVSWYQQTPGQGLQFLFEYFSETQRNKGNFPGRFSGRQFSNSRSEMNVSTLELGDSALYLCASSPGNQETQYFGPGTRLLVL.

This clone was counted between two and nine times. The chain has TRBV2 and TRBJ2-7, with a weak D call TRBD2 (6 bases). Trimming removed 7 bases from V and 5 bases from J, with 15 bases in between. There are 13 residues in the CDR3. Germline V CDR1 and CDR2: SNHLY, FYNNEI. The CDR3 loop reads CASMAAEGDEQYF. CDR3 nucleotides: TGTGCCAGCATGGCGGCGGAGGGAGACGAGCAGTACTTC.

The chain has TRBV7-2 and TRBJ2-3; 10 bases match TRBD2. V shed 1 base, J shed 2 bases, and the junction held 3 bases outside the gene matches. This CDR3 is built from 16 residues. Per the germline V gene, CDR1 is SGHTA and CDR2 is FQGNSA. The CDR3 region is CASSLGGLANTDTQYF. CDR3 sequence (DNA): TGTGCCAGCAGCTTAGGGGGACTAGCGAACACAGATACGCAGTATTTT.

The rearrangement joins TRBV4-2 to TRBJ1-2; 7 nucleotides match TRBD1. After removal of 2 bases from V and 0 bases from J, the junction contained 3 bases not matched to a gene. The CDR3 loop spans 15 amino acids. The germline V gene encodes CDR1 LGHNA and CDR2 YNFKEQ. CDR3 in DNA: TGTGCCAGCAGCCAACGGGACAGCTCTAACTATGGCTACACCTTC. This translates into CASSQRDSSNYGYTF.

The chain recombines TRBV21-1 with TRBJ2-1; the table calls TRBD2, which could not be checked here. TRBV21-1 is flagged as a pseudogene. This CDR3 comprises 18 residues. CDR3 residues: CASSKGVVAGGPGNEQFF. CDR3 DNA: TGTGCCAGCAGCAAAGGGGTCGTAGCGGGAGGGCCTGGGAATGAGCAGTTCTTC.

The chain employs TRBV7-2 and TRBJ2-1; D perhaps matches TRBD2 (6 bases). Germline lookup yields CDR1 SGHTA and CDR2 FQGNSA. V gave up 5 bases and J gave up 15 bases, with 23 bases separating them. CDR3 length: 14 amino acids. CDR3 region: CASSGAGTRTPGFF. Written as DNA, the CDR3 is TGTGCCAGCAGCGGGGCAGGGACTCGAACCCCTGGGTTCTTC.

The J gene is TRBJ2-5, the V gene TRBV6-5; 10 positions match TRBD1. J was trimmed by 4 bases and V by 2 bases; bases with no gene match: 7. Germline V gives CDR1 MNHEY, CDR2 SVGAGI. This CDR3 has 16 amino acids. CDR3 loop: CASSYQPGQGIETQYF. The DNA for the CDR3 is TGTGCCAGCAGTTACCAACCGGGACAGGGGATAGAGACCCAGTACTTC.

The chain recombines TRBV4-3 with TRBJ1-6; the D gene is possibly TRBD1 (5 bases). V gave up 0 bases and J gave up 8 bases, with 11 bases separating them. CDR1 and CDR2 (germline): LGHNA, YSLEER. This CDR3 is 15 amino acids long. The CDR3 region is CASSQDQGGDSPLHF. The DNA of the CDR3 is TGCGCCAGCAGCCAAGATCAGGGTGGAGATTCACCCCTCCACTTT.

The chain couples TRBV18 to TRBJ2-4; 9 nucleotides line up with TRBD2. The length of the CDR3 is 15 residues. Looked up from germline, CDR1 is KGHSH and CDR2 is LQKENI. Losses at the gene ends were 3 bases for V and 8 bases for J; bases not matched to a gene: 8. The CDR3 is CASSPPGLAGDIQYF. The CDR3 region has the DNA TGTGCCAGCTCACCGCCGGGACTAGCCGGGGACATTCAGTACTTC. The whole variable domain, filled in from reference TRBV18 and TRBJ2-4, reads NAGVMQNPRHLVRRRGQEARLRCSPMKGHSHVYWYRQLPEEGLKFMVYLQKENIIDESGMPKERFSAEFPKEGPSILRIQQVVRGDSAAYFCASSPPGLAGDIQYFGAGTRLSVL.

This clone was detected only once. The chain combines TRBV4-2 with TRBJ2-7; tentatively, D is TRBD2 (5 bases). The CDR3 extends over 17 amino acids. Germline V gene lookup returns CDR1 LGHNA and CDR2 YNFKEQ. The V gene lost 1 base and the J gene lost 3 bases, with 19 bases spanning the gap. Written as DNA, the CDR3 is TGTGCCAGCAGCCAAGGCGCTTTCGGGGAGACCTTCTACGAGCAGTACTTC. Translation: CASSQGAFGETFYEQYF.

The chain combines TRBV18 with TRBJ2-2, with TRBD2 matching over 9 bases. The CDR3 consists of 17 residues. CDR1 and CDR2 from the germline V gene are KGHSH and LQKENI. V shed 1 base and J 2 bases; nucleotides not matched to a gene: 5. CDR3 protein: CASSPRGLAGNTGELFF. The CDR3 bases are TGTGCCAGCTCACCACGGGGGCTAGCGGGAAACACCGGGGAGCTGTTTTTT.